The source of this TCR beta chain is a study of PD-L1 blockade in urothelial cancer. Overall study: Counts from blood samples showed a median of roughly 140,000 T cells. Study-level points and caveats: Below-median TCR clonality that was measured in pretreatment blood predicted better survival.

Notes on this clone: Its antigen is not known.

The data were produced by immunoSEQ multiplex PCR, yet TCRdb's version contains in-frame clones alone and is incomplete. The table has around 110,000 clones, roughly 90% seen once. Time point specified: peripheral blood 6 weeks after treatment start. V was clipped by 5 bases and J by 1 base; unmatched bases: 5. There are 14 residues in the CDR3. Germline CDR1 reads SEHNR; CDR2 reads FQNEAQ (reference sequence). The TCR sequence derives from a man in his 60s with urothelial cancer. This chain joins TRBV7-9 and TRBJ2-7, with 7 bases matching TRBD2. The material sequenced was PBMCs, taken around atezolizumab (anti-PD-L1) treatment. CDR3 in amino acids: CASSPPGRSYEQYF. In DNA, the CDR3 is TGTGCCAGCAGCCCACCCGGGAGGTCCTACGAGCAGTACTTC.